Following are 29 T cell receptor beta chains from one sample sequenced in a study of metastatic and nonmetastatic thyroid tumors (dated by TCRdb to between 2020 and 2021). No patient had received any treatment before thyroid surgery. The library was built by means of PCR. TCRdb lists the instrument as Illumina HiSeq 4000. In-frame beta chains were kept once TCRdb had trimmed the public reads at Q25 with fastp and called clones with MiXCR. This sample comprises roughly 59,000 clones, roughly 15% of them detected only once. Roughly a tenth of the sample goes to the ten largest clones. Sequencing input: blood. The receptors originated from a male donor with papillary thyroid cancer or a benign thyroid nodule (not recorded which). Some clones in this sample may be carry-over from other donors' samples.

The chain has TRBV6-5 and TRBJ1-2, with D maybe TRBD1 (6 bases). The CDR3 length is 14 residues. CDR1 is MNHEY, CDR2 SVGAGI, per germline. Trimming shortened V by 2 bases and J by 7 bases, and 14 bases separated the two germline ends. CDR3 region: CASSYSRNRAGYTF. As DNA, the CDR3 is TGTGCCAGCAGTTACAGTAGGAACAGGGCTGGCTACACCTTC.

In its sample, this clone was seen many times. This rearrangement joins TRBV20-1 to TRBJ1-5, with D unclear. This CDR3 is built from 14 residues. Germline values: CDR1 DFQATT, CDR2 SNEGSKA (reference sequence). V lost 6 bases and J 7 bases, leaving 19 bases between the germline ends. CDR3 loop: CSAPSQAKGQPQHF. CDR3 nucleotides: TGCAGTGCCCCAAGTCAGGCGAAAGGACAGCCCCAGCATTTT.

This clone was counted between two and nine times. This chain joins TRBV7-9 and TRBJ2-7; D remains ambiguous. The CDR3 is 12 residues long. Germline CDR1 reads SEHNR; CDR2 reads FQNEAQ (reference sequence). V was pared by 0 bases and J by 7 bases, with 7 bases between. The chain's CDR3 is CASSLAVTEQYF. The CDR3 nucleotides are TGTGCCAGCAGCTTAGCGGTGACAGAGCAGTACTTC.

Turning to this clone: This sequence may be a read error, since a much larger clone differs from it by one base. The chain is built from TRBV14 and TRBJ1-1; weak D call: TRBD1 (5 bases). CDR3 length: 14 amino acids. V lost 1 base and J lost 11, with 17 bases in between. Germline values: CDR1 SGHDN, CDR2 FVKESK. The chain's CDR3 is CASSQASRGGAAFF. CDR3 DNA: TGTGCCAGCAGCCAAGCCAGTAGGGGAGGGGCGGCTTTCTTT.

Comment on this clone: A much larger clone lies a single base off, so this may be a read error. The rearrangement joins TRBV30 to TRBJ2-1; D might be TRBD2 (5 bases). The germline V and J ends were trimmed by 0 bases and 7 bases, with 22 bases remaining between them. The germline gives CDR1 GTSNPN, CDR2 SVGIG (reference sequence). This CDR3 comprises 17 residues. CDR3 protein: CAWSVPLLARRLNEQFF. As DNA, the CDR3 is TGTGCCTGGAGTGTCCCCTTGCTAGCTAGGCGGTTGAATGAGCAGTTCTTC.

The table lists this clone with many counts. Compared with germline, one end of the junction differs, possibly owing to a read error. The sample contains more than one DNA sequence encoding this CDR3. This sequence joins TRBV7-7 and TRBJ2-2; no reliable D call. Germline lookup yields CDR1 SSHAT and CDR2 FNYEAQ (reference sequence). The CDR3 length is 18 residues. As DNA, the CDR3 is TGTGCTAGCAGCTTATCCCCCAGATACAGTCAGGTTTCCGGGGAGCTGTTTTTT. Protein: CASSLSPRYSQVSGELFF.

This clone was found many times. The chain carries TRBV11-2 and TRBJ2-7, with TRBD2 matching over 7 bases. The CDR3 covers 15 residues. V was pared by 6 bases and J by 0 bases, with 8 bases of the junction left unmatched. The germline V gene has CDR1 SGHAT and CDR2 FQNNGV. CDR3 sequence reads: CASSFTSASSYEQYV. The CDR3 DNA reads as TGTGCCAGCAGTTTTACTAGCGCGAGCTCCTACGAGCAGTACGTC.

The chain carries TRBV12-5 and TRBJ2-1, with 9 bases matching TRBD1. The CDR3 covers 18 residues. Germline V gives CDR1 LGHNT, CDR2 FRNRAP. Trimming at V came to 6 bases and at J to 5 bases, leaving 17 bases not matched to a gene. The CDR3 DNA follows: TGTGCTAGTGGCCCGGACCGGGCAGACAGGGGGGGGGACAATGAGCAGTTCTTC. Translated, it gives CASGPDRADRGGDNEQFF.

The sample holds many counts of this clone. The chain is built from TRBV19 and TRBJ2-5; TRBD2 is a possible D gene (6 bases). In germline, CDR1 is LNHDA, CDR2 SQIVND (reference sequence). V was shortened by 8 bases and J by 4 bases, with 14 bases between the two germline ends. The CDR3 sequence is 13 residues long. CDR3 sequence (DNA): TGTGCCAGTTCAGCGGGTCTAAGAGAGACCCAGTACTTC. Translating it yields CASSAGLRETQYF.

This clone was counted a few times. V usage is TRBV19 and J usage is TRBJ2-7; 11 positions agree with TRBD2. Germline CDR1 and CDR2: LNHDA and SQIVND (reference sequence). CDR3 size: 14 residues. V dropped 5 bases and J dropped 5; count of bases not matched to a gene: 5. In nucleotides, the CDR3 is TGTGCCAGTAGTCTACTAGCGGGAGCTGACGAGCAGTACTTC. Amino acid sequence: CASSLLAGADEQYF.

There are a few counts of this clone. The rearrangement links TRBV6-1 to TRBJ2-3; D unresolved. The CDR3 has 16 residues. Trimming removed 6 bases from V and 0 bases from J, with 16 bases in between. The germline V gene has CDR1 MNHNS and CDR2 SASEGT. DNA for the CDR3: TGTGCCAGCAGATATGGTCAAGCGTCTAGCACAGATACGCAGTATTTT. Protein sequence: CASRYGQASSTDTQYF.

As for this clone: The CDR3 end shows no conserved phenylalanine or tryptophan, and so a read error is likely. No DNA is shown, since the ends of the CDR3 on it are uncertain; the CDR3 is the one TCRdb lists. V and J are TRBV10-3 and TRBJ1-2. The CDR3 has 12 amino acids, counting both end residues. Germline V gives CDR1 ENHRY, CDR2 SYGVKD. The CDR3 reads CAISESSGGYTL.

A word on this clone: The junction does not match germline at one end; this may be a read error. Other DNA variants within this sample encode the same CDR3. V gene TRBV24-1 combines with J gene TRBJ2-6; 9 bases are a match to TRBD1. Germline CDR1 KGHDR, CDR2 SFDVKD. The CDR3 runs 18 residues. CDR3 region: CATSDPTGQGAGANVLTF. The CDR3 DNA reads TGTGCCACCAGTGATCCTACGGGACAGGGAGCTGGTGCCAACGTCCTTACTTTC.

This clone was recorded many times. The chain carries TRBV5-6 and TRBJ2-1; 10 bases are a match to TRBD1. Unmatched junction bases numbered 5, after V lost 1 base and J lost 4 bases. Germline V gives CDR1 SGHDT, CDR2 YYEEEE. The CDR3 has 16 amino acids. The DNA of the CDR3 is TGTGCCAGCAGCTTGTTTGTGGACAGGGGGTACAATGAGCAGTTCTTC. Protein product: CASSLFVDRGYNEQFF. Combining the CDR3 with reference TRBV5-6 and TRBJ2-1 gives the whole variable domain DAGVTQSPTHLIKTRGQQVTLRCSPKSGHDTVSWYQQALGQGPQFIFQYYEEEERQRGNFPDRFSGHQFPNYSSELNVNALLLGDSALYLCASSLFVDRGYNEQFFGPGTRLTVL.

This clone was found many times. The V call is TRBV3-1, the J call TRBJ1-4; D might be TRBD1 (5 bases). The CDR3 has 14 residues. Trimming pared 1 base from V and 6 bases from J, leaving 9 bases between. The germline V gene encodes CDR1 LGHDT and CDR2 YNNKEL (reference sequence). CDR3: CASSQATVDEKLFF. The CDR3 DNA is TGTGCCAGCAGCCAAGCGACAGTAGATGAAAAACTGTTTTTT.

In its sample, this clone was seen many times. The chain is built from TRBV20-1 and TRBJ2-1, with D possibly being TRBD2 (6 bases). From germline, CDR1 is DFQATT and CDR2 SNEGSKA (reference sequence). The germline V and J ends were trimmed by 3 bases and 6 bases, with 15 bases remaining between them. The CDR3 totals 14 residues. The CDR3, as DNA: TGCAGTGCTAGTACTGGGACTCCAAGCAATGAGCAGTTCTTC. Its translation: CSASTGTPSNEQFF.

The sample holds many counts of this clone. Here the CDR3 omits its conserved ending phenylalanine or tryptophan, so a read error is the likely source. The CDR3 DNA follows: TGTGCCAGCACCCGATCCGGGACCCTCGGTTCACCCCTCCACCTT. This sequence encodes CASTRSGTLGSPLHL. This rearrangement joins TRBV6-1 to TRBJ1-6, with D perhaps TRBD1 (5 bases). CDR1 and CDR2 from the germline V gene are MNHNS and SASEGT. This CDR3 is 15 amino acids long. V gave up 7 bases and J gave up 9 bases, with 19 bases separating them.

This clone was seen repeatedly, ten times or more. CDR3 nucleotides: TGTGCCAGCAGCCAATCGAAAGGAGGCTACGAGCAGTACTTC. It yields the protein CASSQSKGGYEQYF. The chain recombines TRBV16 with TRBJ2-7, with a tentative D call TRBD2 (5 bases). The V end lost 0 bases, the J end lost 3 bases, and 9 bases lay between the germline ends. Germline assignment: CDR1 KGHSY and CDR2 FQNENV. This CDR3 comprises 14 residues.

This chain connects TRBV11-2 to TRBJ2-2; TRBD1 agrees at 7 bases. J lost 2 bases, V lost 4 bases, and 4 bases had no gene match. There are 15 residues in the CDR3. Germline lookup yields CDR1 SGHAT and CDR2 FQNNGV. The chain's CDR3 is CASSSRQGNTGELFF. As DNA, the CDR3 is TGTGCCAGCAGCTCGCGACAGGGTAACACCGGGGAGCTGTTTTTT. The full variable domain, with the rest looked up from reference TRBV11-2 and TRBJ2-2, is EAGVAQSPRYKIIEKRQSVAFWCNPISGHATLYWYQQILGQGPKLLIQFQNNGVVDDSQLPKDRFSAERLKGVDSTLKIQPAKLEDSAVYLCASSSRQGNTGELFFGEGSRLTVL.

This clone came up many times. CDR3 sequence: CASSYGRIVLDTQYF. The DNA of the CDR3 is TGTGCCAGCAGCTACGGACGTATTGTATTAGATACGCAGTATTTT. V gene TRBV5-8 combines with J gene TRBJ2-3, with no clear D. The CDR3 spans 15 residues. CDR1 and CDR2 (germline): SGHTS, YDEGEE. The V and J ends lost 3 bases and 5 bases respectively, with 16 bases between them.

This clone was observed a few times. This chain links TRBV2 with TRBJ1-2, with no clear D. V lost 5 bases and J lost 1, with 11 bases in between. This CDR3 region has 14 residues. Germline CDR1 is SNHLY and CDR2 is FYNNEI. CDR3 nucleotides: TGTGCCAGCAGTTACGGACGGGATAACTATGGCTACACCTTC. As protein: CASSYGRDNYGYTF.

There are many counts of this clone. The same CDR3 also results from other DNA sequences found in this sample. The chain uses TRBV12-3 or TRBV12-4 and TRBJ2-7, with TRBD2 as a possible D gene (6 bases). V was trimmed by 3 bases and J by 7 bases, leaving 10 bases between them. The CDR3 has 12 residues. CDR3 bases: TGTGCCAGCAGTTTTTCAGGGACTGAGCAGTACTTC. Protein product: CASSFSGTEQYF.

Remarks on this clone: The junction departs from germline at one end; a sequencing error may be responsible. The chain is built from TRBV4-2 and TRBJ2-6; D is possibly TRBD1 or TRBD2 (6 bases each). The germline gives CDR1 LGHNA, CDR2 YNFKEQ. This CDR3 is 17 amino acids long. The CDR3, as DNA: TGTGCCAGCACCCAAGGGGGGTCGAGCTCTGGGGCCAACGTCCTTACTTTC. This codes for CASTQGGSSSGANVLTF.

This clone was recorded many times. The chain has TRBV15 and TRBJ1-1; perhaps TRBD1 as D (6 bases). The germline V and J ends were trimmed by 0 bases and 1 base, with 18 bases remaining between them. The CDR3 spans 18 residues. CDR1 is LNHNV and CDR2 is YYDKDF in the germline V gene (reference sequence). The CDR3 DNA reads as TGTGCCACCAGCAGAGATTACTCGGTTGGCAGGGGGAACACTGAAGCTTTCTTT. This codes for CATSRDYSVGRGNTEAFF.

This clone was counted at least ten times. The chain couples TRBV6-2 or TRBV6-3 to TRBJ2-3, with TRBD2 matching 10 bases. With V trimmed by 2 bases and J by 4 bases, 0 bases remained unmatched. The CDR3 consists of 14 residues. Germline V gives CDR1 MNHEY, CDR2 SVGEGT. The CDR3 loop reads CASSYGTSADTQYF. In DNA, the CDR3 is TGTGCCAGCAGTTACGGGACTAGCGCAGATACGCAGTATTTT.

This clone has at least ten counts. This chain connects TRBV2 to TRBJ1-2; 8 bases match TRBD1. The CDR3 runs to 14 residues. The germline gives CDR1 SNHLY, CDR2 FYNNEI. V shed 6 bases and J 6 bases; nucleotides not matched to a gene: 9. This CDR3 is CASSPQGVSDGYTF. The CDR3 DNA reads as TGTGCCAGCAGCCCACAGGGGGTCTCCGATGGCTACACCTTC.

The table lists this clone with many counts. The chain combines TRBV7-9 with TRBJ2-4; D call uncertain. Trimming cost V 5 bases and J 3 bases, with 17 bases left between them. Germline V gives CDR1 SEHNR, CDR2 FQNEAQ (reference sequence). The CDR3 has 16 amino acids. The CDR3 nucleotides read TGTGCCAGCAGCCCCGATTCCAGATTGGGCAAAAACATTCAGTACTTC. As protein: CASSPDSRLGKNIQYF.

As for this clone: A much larger clone lies a single base off, so this may be a read error. This chain connects TRBV5-4 to TRBJ2-5; the match to TRBD1 covers 7 bases. V dropped 6 bases and J dropped 2; count of bases not matched to a gene: 7. Germline-derived CDR1 and CDR2 are SGHNT and YYREEE (reference sequence). This CDR3 comprises 14 residues. CDR3 DNA sequence: TGTGCCAGCACCTTTGGGACAGTTCAAGAGACCCAGTACTTC. It is translated as CASTFGTVQETQYF.

This clone was picked up many times. The chain carries TRBV7-9 and TRBJ2-5; 8 bases map to TRBD1. The V and J ends lost 5 bases and 5 bases, in that order; junction bases with no gene match: 10. The CDR3 spans 15 residues. Germline V gene sequence: CDR1 SEHNR, CDR2 FQNEAQ (reference sequence). In nucleotides, the CDR3 is TGTGCCAGCAGCGCATCCGACAGGGGAACGGAGACCCAGTACTTC. Its translation is CASSASDRGTETQYF.